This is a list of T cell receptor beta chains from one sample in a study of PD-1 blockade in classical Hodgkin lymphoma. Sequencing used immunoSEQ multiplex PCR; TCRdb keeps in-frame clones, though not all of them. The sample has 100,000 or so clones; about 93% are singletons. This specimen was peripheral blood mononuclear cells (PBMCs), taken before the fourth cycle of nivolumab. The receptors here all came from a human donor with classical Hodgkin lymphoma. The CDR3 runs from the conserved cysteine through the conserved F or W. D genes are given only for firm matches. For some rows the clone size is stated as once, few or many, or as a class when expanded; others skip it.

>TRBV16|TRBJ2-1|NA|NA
CASSQSWGVRSYNEQFF
TGTGCCAGCAGCCAATCGTGGGGGGTCAGGTCCTACAATGAGCAGTTCTTC
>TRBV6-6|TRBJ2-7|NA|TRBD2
CASSYGGGEQYF
TGTGCCAGCAGTTACGGCGGGGGCGAGCAGTACTTC
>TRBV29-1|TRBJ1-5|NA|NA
CSVGESNQPQHF
TGCAGCGTTGGGGAAAGCAATCAGCCCCAGCATTTT
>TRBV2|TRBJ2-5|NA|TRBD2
CASRPGGEGETQYF
TGTGCCAGCAGGCCTGGGGGGGAGGGGGAGACCCAGTACTTC
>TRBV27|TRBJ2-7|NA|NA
CVVVSAVSSYEQYF
TGTGTGGTAGTCTCGGCGGTGAGCTCCTACGAGCAGTACTTC
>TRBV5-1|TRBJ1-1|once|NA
CASSLHSTQGRTEAFF
TGCGCCAGCAGCTTGCATTCCACACAGGGTCGGACTGAAGCTTTCTTT
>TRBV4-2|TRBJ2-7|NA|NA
CASSQGGFEQYF
TGTGCCAGCAGCCAAGGAGGGTTCGAGCAGTACTTC
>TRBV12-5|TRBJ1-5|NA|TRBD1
CASGLVRQGALSNQPQHF
TGTGCTAGTGGTTTGGTACGGCAGGGGGCGTTGAGCAATCAGCCCCAGCATTTT
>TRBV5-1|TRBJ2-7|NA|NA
CASKGQYYEQYF
TGCGCCAGCAAGGGACAATACTACGAGCAGTACTTC
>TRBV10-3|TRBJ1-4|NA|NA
CAISEWGEKLFF
TGTGCCATCAGTGAGTGGGGGGAAAAACTGTTTTTT
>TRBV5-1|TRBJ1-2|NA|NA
CASSLVTGTNYGYTF
TGCGCCAGCAGCTTGGTAACAGGAACTAACTATGGCTACACCTTC
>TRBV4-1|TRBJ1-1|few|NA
CASSQETPRGEEAFF
TGCGCCAGCAGCCAAGAAACCCCGCGGGGAGAAGAAGCTTTCTTT
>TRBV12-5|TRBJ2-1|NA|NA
CASGLGQGYDNEQFF
TGTGCTAGTGGTTTGGGCCAGGGGTACGACAATGAGCAGTTCTTC
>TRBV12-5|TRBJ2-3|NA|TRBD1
CASGLTQDRTDTQYF
TGTGCTAGTGGTTTAACCCAGGACAGGACAGATACGCAGTATTTT
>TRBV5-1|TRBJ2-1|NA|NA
CASSLPNEQFF
TGCGCCAGCAGCTTGCCCAATGAGCAGTTCTTC
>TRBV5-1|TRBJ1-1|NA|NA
CASSSYIQNTEAFF
TGCGCCAGCAGCTCATACATCCAGAACACTGAAGCTTTCTTT
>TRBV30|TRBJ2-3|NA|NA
CAWSVQAGTDTQYF
TGTGCCTGGAGTGTACAAGCCGGGACGGATACGCAGTATTTT
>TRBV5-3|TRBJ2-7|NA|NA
CARSLPAKYEQYF
TGTGCCAGAAGCTTGCCAGCCAAGTACGAGCAGTACTTC
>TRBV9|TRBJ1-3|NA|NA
CASSVNPGNTIYF
TGTGCCAGCAGCGTAAATCCTGGAAACACCATATATTTT
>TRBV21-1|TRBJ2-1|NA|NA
CASSIISAGTGNNEQFF
TGTGCCAGCAGCATTATTTCCGCTGGGACAGGGAACAATGAGCAGTTCTTC
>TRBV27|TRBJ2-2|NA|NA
CASSPEIVVGELFF
TGTGCCAGCAGTCCAGAGATAGTAGTCGGGGAGCTGTTTTTT
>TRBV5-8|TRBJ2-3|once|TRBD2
CASRTSGTDTQYF
TGTGCCAGCCGAACTAGCGGCACAGATACGCAGTATTTT
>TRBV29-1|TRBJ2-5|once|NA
CSAEGQYQETQYF
TGCAGCGCAGAGGGGCAGTACCAAGAGACCCAGTACTTC
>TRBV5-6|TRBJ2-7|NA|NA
CASSLQGFGEQYF
TGTGCCAGCAGCTTACAGGGTTTTGGCGAGCAGTACTTC
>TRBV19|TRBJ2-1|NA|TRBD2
CASSQHRTGLAGVGEQFF
TGTGCCAGTAGTCAACACCGTACTGGACTAGCGGGAGTAGGTGAGCAGTTCTTC
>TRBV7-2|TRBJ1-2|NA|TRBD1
CASSINRGQGYTF
TGTGCCAGCAGCATCAACAGGGGCCAGGGCTACACCTTC
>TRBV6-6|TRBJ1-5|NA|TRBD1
CASTPGQGIQPQHF
TGTGCCAGCACCCCGGGACAGGGCATTCAGCCCCAGCATTTT
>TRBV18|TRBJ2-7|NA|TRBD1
CASSPRDRAYEQYF
TGTGCCAGCTCACCAAGGGACAGGGCTTACGAGCAGTACTTC
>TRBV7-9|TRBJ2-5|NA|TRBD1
CASSSRDRDGRETQYF
TGTGCCAGCAGCTCCCGTGACAGGGATGGAAGAGAGACCCAGTACTTC
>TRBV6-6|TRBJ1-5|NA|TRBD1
CASRSPGQRHQPQHF
TGTGCCAGCAGGTCACCGGGACAGAGGCATCAGCCCCAGCATTTT
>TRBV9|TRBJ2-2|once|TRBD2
CASSNGGLAGVNTGELFF
TGTGCCAGCAGCAACGGGGGACTAGCGGGGGTTAACACCGGGGAGCTGTTTTTT
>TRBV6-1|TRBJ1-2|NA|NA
CASSENLSYGYTF
TGTGCCAGTTCCGAAAATTTAAGCTATGGCTACACCTTC
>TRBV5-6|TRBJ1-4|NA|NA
CASSPTGGPFNEKLFF
TGTGCCAGCAGCCCAACGGGGGGGCCTTTTAATGAAAAACTGTTTTTT
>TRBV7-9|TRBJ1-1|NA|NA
CASSLDFDRLNTEAFF
TGTGCCAGCAGCTTAGATTTCGACAGATTGAACACTGAAGCTTTCTTT
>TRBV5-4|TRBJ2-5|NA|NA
CASSLVGRRPQETQYF
TGTGCCAGCAGCTTGGTGGGGAGGAGACCCCAAGAGACCCAGTACTTC
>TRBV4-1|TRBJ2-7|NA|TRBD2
CASSQERQVGAGGITYEQYF
TGCGCCAGCAGCCAAGAACGGCAGGTCGGAGCGGGAGGGATCACCTACGAGCAGTACTTC
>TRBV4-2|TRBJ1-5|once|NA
CASSHGRDKNQPQHF
TGTGCCAGCAGCCATGGGCGGGACAAAAATCAGCCCCAGCATTTT
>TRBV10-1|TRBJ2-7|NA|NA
CASSERGPYEQYF
TGCGCCAGCAGTGAGCGGGGGCCCTACGAGCAGTACTTC
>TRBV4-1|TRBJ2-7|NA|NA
CASISRLVEYF
TGCGCCAGCATCTCACGACTAGTTGAGTACTTC
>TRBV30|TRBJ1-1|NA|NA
CAWSVRSTEAFF
TGTGCCTGGAGTGTACGGTCCACTGAAGCTTTCTTT
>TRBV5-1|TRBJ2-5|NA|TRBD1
CASSPQGAQETQYF
TGCGCCAGCAGCCCGCAGGGGGCCCAAGAGACCCAGTACTTC
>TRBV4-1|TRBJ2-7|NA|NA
CASSPTGTQYEQYF
TGCGCCAGCAGCCCGACCGGGACACAATACGAGCAGTACTTC